This record covers a single TCR beta chain. The antigen remains undetermined. This specimen comes from a study of cytomegalovirus exposure and HLA in healthy donors. Regarding the study as a whole: As a later analysis showed, a missense DCLRE1C variant was linked to trimming of TCR beta V- and J-genes. Later analysis reportedly placed an Asian-associated ancestry cluster below the approximately 680-donor mean in N-insertions. Rates of TCR association differed by HLA locus in a later analysis, with DRB1 highest and HLA-C lowest.

Amplification used 60 Vbeta primers and 13 Jbeta primers. Sequencing used immunoSEQ multiplex PCR; TCRdb keeps in-frame clones, though not all of them. The sample has fewer than 200,000 clones, about 63% seen once. The germline CDR1 and CDR2 sequences are SGDLS and YYNGEE. Trimming took 0 bases from V and 2 from J, leaving 13 bases between them. The CDR3 is 16 residues long. The sample was PBMCs. The V gene is TRBV9, the J gene TRBJ2-3, with unresolved D. The origin of this receptor is a woman aged 40 to 50 in good health and CMV-seropositive. The CDR3, as DNA: TGTGCCAGCAGCGTAGGACACGAACCGGCCACAGATACGCAGTATTTT. Translated, it gives CASSVGHEPATDTQYF. Full variable domain (outside the CDR3, taken from reference TRBV9 and TRBJ2-3): DSGVTQTPKHLITATGQRVTLRCSPRSGDLSVYWYQQSLDQGLQFLIQYYNGEERAKGNILERFSAQQFPDLHSELNLSSLELGDSALYFCASSVGHEPATDTQYFGPGTRLTVL.